Sequencing of this TCR beta chain was carried out in a study of CXCR3-negative and CXCR3-positive naive CD8 T cells. Study results and caveats: Hydrophobicity was higher for TRB CDR3s found in CXCR3-positive naive cells than in CXCR3-negative naive cells. Naive subsets had comparable surface CD5, so TRB CDR3 properties gauged TCR strength.

UMI-labeled 5' RACE TRB cDNA libraries were prepared from the cells. TCRdb reprocessed the 5' RACE reads; each CDR3 protein has one entry and no DNA is given. Its listing shows nearly 110,000 distinct CDR3 sequences. Germline values: CDR1 ENHRY, CDR2 SYGVKD. The CDR3 is 16 residues long. By phenotype, naive CD8+ T cells were CD45RO-CCR7+CD27+CD95-. Note on this clonotype: Its antigen is unknown.

The chain employs TRBV10-3 and TRBJ2-5; TCRdb's D call, TRBD1, is unchecked because there is no DNA. This clonotype was obtained from a human donor in good health. Some clones in this sample may be carry-over from other donors' samples. The sample comprised naive CXCR3+ CD8+ T cells from blood. Specified subset: CD45RO-CCR7+CD27+CD95- naive CD8+ T cells expressing CXCR3 (TNR3+). The CDR3 sequence is CAISEILDRAEETQYF.